The 31 T cell receptor beta chains below all came from one sample that was sequenced in a study of blood T cell repertoires in COVID-19. TCRdb's table, derived via immunoSEQ multiplex PCR, lists solely in-frame clones and lacks some. The table has about 240,000 clones, about 90% seen once; the top ten hold about 3.3%. The sample was PBMCs or T cells enriched from blood (not recorded which). The origin of the receptors is a woman aged 35 to 49 with acute COVID-19.

The chain combines TRBV2 with TRBJ2-2, with 7 bases aligning to TRBD2. Germline V lookup: CDR1 SNHLY, CDR2 FYNNEI. The CDR3 is 14 residues long. Germline trimming cut 6 bases from V and 3 bases from J; bases unmatched to any gene: 4. This chain's CDR3 is CASSTREHTGELFF. The CDR3 DNA sequence: TGTGCCAGCAGCACGCGGGAGCACACCGGGGAGCTGTTTTTT.

This chain links TRBV7-9 with TRBJ2-5; 9 nucleotides line up with TRBD2. V was pared by 5 bases and J by 4 bases, with 5 bases of the junction left unmatched. The germline CDR1 and CDR2 sequences are SEHNR and FQNEAQ (reference sequence). The CDR3 totals 14 residues. The CDR3 DNA is TGTGCCAGCAGCCCCAGTAGCGGGGGAGAGACCCAGTACTTC. Protein sequence: CASSPSSGGETQYF.

V and J are TRBV7-8 and TRBJ2-3; 8 bases fit TRBD2. The V and J ends lost 5 bases and 7 bases, in that order; junction bases with no gene match: 8. The CDR3 spans 14 residues. Per the germline V gene, CDR1 is SGHVS and CDR2 is FQNEAQ. The CDR3 DNA follows: TGTGCCAGCAGCACGGGACTAGGGGAATATACGCAGTATTTT. Protein sequence: CASSTGLGEYTQYF.

The chain combines TRBV9 with TRBJ2-5; D is perhaps TRBD2 (6 bases). Germline CDR1 and CDR2: SGDLS and YYNGEE. The CDR3 is 16 amino acids. V was shortened by 3 bases and J by 0 bases, with 15 bases between the two germline ends. The CDR3 loop is CASSEGSGLNQETQYF. The CDR3 DNA reads TGTGCCAGCAGCGAGGGATCTGGACTAAACCAAGAGACCCAGTACTTC.

This sequence joins TRBV11-3 and TRBJ2-1, with 12 bases that match TRBD2. V gave up 7 bases and J gave up 10 bases; unmatched junction bases: 11. In germline, CDR1 is SGHNT, CDR2 YENEEA. The CDR3 has 15 residues. CDR3 coding DNA: TGTGCCAGCATACGACTAGCGGGGGCCTTAAACGAGCAGTTCTTC. Translating it yields CASIRLAGALNEQFF.

V gene TRBV29-1 combines with J gene TRBJ1-1, with D hard to call. V was pared by 4 bases and J by 1 base, with 10 bases between. The CDR3 is made up of 13 amino acids. Germline CDR1 is SQVTM and CDR2 is ANQGSEA. CDR3 DNA: TGCAGCGTTGTCTCCGCGGAGAACACTGAAGCTTTCTTT. Its protein is CSVVSAENTEAFF.

This clone was recorded once. The rearrangement joins TRBV11-2 to TRBJ1-5; TRBD1 might be the D (6 bases). Trimming removed 1 base from V and 3 bases from J, with 13 bases in between. This CDR3 is 16 amino acids long. Per germline, CDR1 SGHAT and CDR2 FQNNGV. CDR3 region: CASSLGGGPDNQPQHF. The CDR3 DNA is TGTGCCAGCAGCTTAGGAGGGGGACCGGACAATCAGCCCCAGCATTTT.

This sequence joins TRBV25-1 and TRBJ2-5; TRBD1 agrees at 12 bases. The CDR3 length is 18 residues. Germline values: CDR1 MGHDK, CDR2 SYGVNS. With 4 bases clipped from V and 2 bases from J, the junction kept 11 bases outside the gene matches. CDR3 region: CASSGPGQGAENQETQYF. In nucleotides, the CDR3 is TGTGCCAGCAGTGGACCGGGACAGGGGGCCGAAAATCAAGAGACCCAGTACTTC.

The DNA for the CDR3 is TGTGCCAGCAGCTTGGCAGGGGGCGGTAACTATGGCTACACCTTC. Its protein is CASSLAGGGNYGYTF. The chain recombines TRBV5-6 with TRBJ1-2; 8 positions match TRBD1. Unmatched junction bases numbered 2, after V lost 0 bases and J lost 1 base. Germline V gene data show CDR1 as SGHDT and CDR2 as YYEEEE. The CDR3 extends over 15 amino acids.

V is TRBV30 and J is TRBJ1-1; no clear D. This CDR3 has 12 residues. Germline V gene lookup returns CDR1 GTSNPN and CDR2 SVGIG (reference sequence). V was clipped by 2 bases and J by 1 base, with 5 bases between them. The CDR3 sequence is CAWSTSNTEAFF. CDR3 DNA: TGTGCCTGGAGTACATCGAACACTGAAGCTTTCTTT.

Worth noting for this clone: Other nucleotide sequences from this sample produce the same CDR3. The rearrangement uses TRBV5-1 and TRBJ2-5, with a tentative D call TRBD1 (5 bases). The CDR3 is 13 amino acids. CDR1 and CDR2 (germline): SGHRS, YFSETQ. Deletions cut 0 bases from V and 5 bases from J, with 8 bases between. CDR3 DNA sequence: TGCGCCAGCAGCTTGGGGGGCCTGGAGACCCAGTACTTC. The encoded protein is CASSLGGLETQYF.

The V and J genes are TRBV7-2 and TRBJ2-2; weak D call: TRBD2 (5 bases). V was shortened by 6 bases and J by 0 bases, with 11 bases between the two germline ends. From germline, CDR1 is SGHTA and CDR2 FQGNSA. CDR3 length: 15 amino acids. CDR3 nucleotides: TGTGCCAGCAGGGGCGCGGGCGCGAACACCGGGGAGCTGTTTTTT. This codes for CASRGAGANTGELFF.

The chain joins TRBV6-2 or TRBV6-3 to TRBJ2-5, with 9 bases identical to TRBD2. The V segment lost 2 bases and the J segment 4 bases; nucleotides outside the gene matches: 5. Germline lookup yields CDR1 MNHEY and CDR2 SVGEGT. The CDR3 runs 15 residues. The CDR3 sequence: CASSYPGLAPETQYF. DNA of the CDR3: TGTGCCAGCAGTTACCCCGGACTAGCGCCAGAGACCCAGTACTTC.

This chain links TRBV3-1 (or the pseudogene TRBV3-2) with TRBJ1-2; perhaps TRBD1 as D (6 bases). Germline CDR1 is LGHDT and CDR2 is YNNKEL (reference sequence). V was trimmed by 0 bases and J by 4 bases, leaving 12 bases between them. This CDR3 contains 15 residues. The CDR3 coding sequence is TGTGCCAGCAGCCAAGATTGGCAGGGGAGCTATGGCTACACCTTC. The encoded protein is CASSQDWQGSYGYTF.

The rearrangement uses TRBV9 and TRBJ2-1; 14 nucleotides line up with TRBD2. Trimming at V came to 4 bases and at J to 9 bases, leaving 6 bases not matched to a gene. The CDR3 length is 15 residues. Germline CDR1 SGDLS, CDR2 YYNGEE. The CDR3, as DNA: TGTGCCAGCAGCCCCCGACTAGCGGGAGGGGTTGAGCAGTTCTTC. Its protein product is CASSPRLAGGVEQFF.

In its sample, this clone was seen a few times. The rearrangement uses TRBV11-3 and TRBJ2-1; D may be TRBD1 (5 bases). The V gene lost 5 bases and the J gene lost 7 bases, with 12 bases spanning the gap. CDR3 size: 13 residues. In germline, CDR1 is SGHNT, CDR2 YENEEA. CDR3: CASSISTVNEQFF. In DNA form, the CDR3 reads TGTGCCAGCAGCATCTCGACAGTTAATGAGCAGTTCTTC.

This chain connects TRBV5-1 to TRBJ2-7, with D tentatively TRBD1 (5 bases). The CDR3 is made up of 13 amino acids. V was cut by 4 bases and J by 1 base, with 9 bases left in between. The germline V gene has CDR1 SGHRS and CDR2 YFSETQ. The CDR3 coding sequence is TGCGCCAGCAGCAACACAGGATCCTACGAGCAGTACTTC. It yields the protein CASSNTGSYEQYF.

V and J are TRBV11-3 and TRBJ2-3; 9 positions match TRBD2. V lost 6 bases and J lost 5; bases outside the gene matches: 9. This CDR3 has 15 amino acids. From germline, CDR1 is SGHNT and CDR2 YENEEA. The CDR3 here is CASSLAGTTVDTQYF. CDR3 nucleotides: TGTGCCAGCAGTCTAGCGGGGACTACTGTAGATACGCAGTATTTT.

This clone appeared once. The chain joins TRBV18 to TRBJ1-6, with TRBD1 identical over 9 bases. This CDR3 is 15 amino acids long. V dropped 5 bases and J dropped 7; count of bases not matched to a gene: 6. Germline loops: CDR1 KGHSH, CDR2 LQKENI. The CDR3 region is CASSSGTGMNSPLHF. The CDR3 DNA follows: TGTGCCAGCTCATCCGGGACAGGGATGAATTCACCCCTCCACTTT.

J is TRBJ2-5 and V is TRBV5-1, with 9 bases lining up with TRBD1. The germline V gene encodes CDR1 SGHRS and CDR2 YFSETQ. The CDR3 extends over 15 amino acids. After removal of 5 bases from V and 2 bases from J, the junction contained 7 bases not matched to a gene. The DNA of the CDR3 is TGCGCCAGCAGGCGGGGACAGGGAGAACAAGAGACCCAGTACTTC. Translated: CASRRGQGEQETQYF.

V usage is TRBV9 and J usage is TRBJ1-6; tentatively, D is TRBD1 (5 bases). The germline CDR1 and CDR2 sequences are SGDLS and YYNGEE. The CDR3 is 14 residues long. Trimming took off 3 bases at V and 1 base at J, with 5 bases between the two ends. The CDR3 spells CASSGQSYNSPLHF. The CDR3 DNA is TGTGCCAGCAGCGGACAGTCCTATAATTCACCCCTCCACTTT.

This clone was picked up a small number of times. This chain uses TRBV7-8 with TRBJ1-1; 10 nucleotides match TRBD1. Germline values: CDR1 SGHVS, CDR2 FQNEAQ. This CDR3 is built from 15 residues. Trimming took 0 bases from V and 12 from J; bases not matched to a gene: 10. The DNA for the CDR3 is TGTGCCAGCAGCTTAGCGGGACAGGGGCCGCCTTTGCCTTTCTTT. Its translation is CASSLAGQGPPLPFF.

The rearrangement uses TRBV19 and TRBJ2-1, with TRBD2 matching over 16 bases. This CDR3 region has 19 residues. J lost 0 bases, V lost 9 bases, and 11 bases had no gene match. Per the germline V gene, CDR1 is LNHDA and CDR2 is SQIVND (reference sequence). For the CDR3, the DNA is TGTGCCAGCCTCCCCGGGACTAGCGGGAGGGCCCACTCCTACAATGAGCAGTTCTTC. Protein: CASLPGTSGRAHSYNEQFF.

The rearrangement uses TRBV5-1 and TRBJ2-1; TRBD2 might be the D (5 bases). The ends were cut back, 7 bases at V and 2 bases at J, with 13 bases in the middle. The CDR3 covers 14 residues. The germline V gene has CDR1 SGHRS and CDR2 YFSETQ. The CDR3 here is CASRRSGTYNEQFF. CDR3 sequence (DNA): TGCGCCAGCCGCAGAAGCGGAACCTACAATGAGCAGTTCTTC.

This clone was counted a few times. The chain links TRBV3-1 (or the pseudogene TRBV3-2) to TRBJ2-3, with TRBD1 matching 9 bases. Per germline, CDR1 LGHDT and CDR2 YNNKEL (reference sequence). V lost 4 bases and J lost 2; bases outside the gene matches: 4. The CDR3 is made up of 15 amino acids. The CDR3 DNA reads TGTGCCAGCAGCCCCGGGACAGGGAACACAGATACGCAGTATTTT. It specifies CASSPGTGNTDTQYF.

The rearrangement uses TRBV4-2 and TRBJ2-1; TRBD2 matches 10 bases. Unmatched junction bases numbered 7, after V lost 4 bases and J lost 7 bases. Germline values: CDR1 LGHNA, CDR2 YNFKEQ. This CDR3 is 15 amino acids long. The CDR3 DNA is TGTGCCAGCAGCCCGGCTAGCGGGAGCGGGAATGAGCAGTTCTTC. Protein sequence: CASSPASGSGNEQFF.

The V and J genes are TRBV3-1 (or the pseudogene TRBV3-2) and TRBJ2-7; tentatively, D is TRBD1 (6 bases). Germline assignment: CDR1 LGHDT and CDR2 YNNKEL (reference sequence). CDR3 length: 15 residues. Trimming removed 1 base at V and 3 bases at J, with 13 bases between. For the CDR3, the DNA is TGTGCCAGCAGCCAAGGGGACAAAGAATACTACGAGCAGTACTTC. It is translated as CASSQGDKEYYEQYF.

The gene calls are TRBV6-5 and TRBJ2-2; perhaps TRBD1 as D (6 bases). The CDR3 length is 14 residues. Germline CDR1 reads MNHEY; CDR2 reads SVGAGI. With 6 bases removed from V and 5 bases from J, the gap between germline ends came to 13 bases. CDR3 residues: CASSAGQFTGELFF. CDR3 coding DNA: TGTGCCAGCAGCGCCGGACAGTTTACCGGGGAGCTGTTTTTT.

The chain employs TRBV5-8 and TRBJ2-1; 7 bases are a match to TRBD2. V gave up 1 base and J gave up 7 bases; unmatched junction bases: 11. The CDR3 consists of 16 residues. The germline V gene has CDR1 SGHTS and CDR2 YDEGEE. The CDR3 loop reads CASSLLSSGHGNEQFF. CDR3 DNA sequence: TGTGCCAGCAGCTTGCTATCTAGCGGCCACGGGAATGAGCAGTTCTTC. Using reference TRBV5-8 and TRBJ2-1 for the parts outside the CDR3, the full variable domain is EAGVTQSPTHLIKTRGQQATLRCSPISGHTSVYWYQQALGLGLQFLLWYDEGEERNRGNFPPRFSGRQFPNYSSELNVNALELEDSALYLCASSLLSSGHGNEQFFGPGTRLTVL.

This rearrangement joins TRBV15 to TRBJ2-1; D is possibly TRBD2 (6 bases). The CDR3 spans 16 residues. Germline V gene sequence: CDR1 LNHNV, CDR2 YYDKDF (reference sequence). In DNA form, the CDR3 reads TGTGGAGGCTCCCCCGCTTCGGGAGTTTCCCACAATGAGCAGTTCTTC. Its protein is CGGSPASGVSHNEQFF.

The chain employs TRBV6-4 and TRBJ1-4; the match to TRBD1 covers 7 bases. Unmatched junction bases numbered 14, after V lost 6 bases and J lost 10 bases. This CDR3 has 15 residues. Germline V gene sequence: CDR1 MRHNA, CDR2 SNTAGT. CDR3: CASRTLEGAVRKLFF. CDR3 in DNA: TGTGCCAGCAGGACATTGGAGGGGGCGGTGAGAAAACTGTTTTTT.